Below, one T cell receptor beta chain is given with its context. This specimen comes from a study of chronic HIV infection and antiretroviral therapy. From the 5' RACE reads, TCRdb called clonotypes with MiXCR, one entry per CDR3 protein. There are 39,000 or so distinct CDR3 sequences in the sample; 7% to 10% occur only once, and 2.9% lies in the top ten. The CDR3 is made up of 13 amino acids. Germline values: CDR1 LGHNA, CDR2 YSLEER. V dropped 1 base and J dropped 5 bases, with 8 bases sitting between them. The rearrangement links TRBV4-3 to TRBJ1-1; D remains ambiguous. The clonotype comes from an adult who had HIV and had not received antiretroviral therapy, or was an uninfected healthy control (not recorded which). The specimen sequenced was peripheral blood. The CDR3 loop is CASSQGARTEAFF. DNA for the CDR3: TGCGCCAGCAGCCAAGGGGCGCGTACTGAAGCTTTCTTT.